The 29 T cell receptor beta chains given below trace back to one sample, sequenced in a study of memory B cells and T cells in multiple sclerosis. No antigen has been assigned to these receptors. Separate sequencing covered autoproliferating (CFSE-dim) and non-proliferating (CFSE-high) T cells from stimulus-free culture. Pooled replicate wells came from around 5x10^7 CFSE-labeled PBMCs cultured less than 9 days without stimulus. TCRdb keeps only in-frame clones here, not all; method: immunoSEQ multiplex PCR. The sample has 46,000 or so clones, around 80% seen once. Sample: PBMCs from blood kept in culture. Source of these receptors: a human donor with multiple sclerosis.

CDR3: CASTRTGRGSPLHF. As DNA, the CDR3 is TGTGCCAGCACCAGAACAGGGAGAGGGTCACCCCTCCACTTT. The V call is TRBV7-5, the J call TRBJ1-6; the table's D call, TRBD1, was not checked against the DNA. TRBV7-5 is described as a pseudogene. The CDR3 totals 14 residues.

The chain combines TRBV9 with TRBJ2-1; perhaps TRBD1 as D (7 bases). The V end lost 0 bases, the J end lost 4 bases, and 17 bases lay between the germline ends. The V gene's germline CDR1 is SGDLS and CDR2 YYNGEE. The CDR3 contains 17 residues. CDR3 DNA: TGTGCCAGCAGCGTAGGGAGGGGGCGATTTGGATACAATGAGCAGTTCTTC. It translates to CASSVGRGRFGYNEQFF.

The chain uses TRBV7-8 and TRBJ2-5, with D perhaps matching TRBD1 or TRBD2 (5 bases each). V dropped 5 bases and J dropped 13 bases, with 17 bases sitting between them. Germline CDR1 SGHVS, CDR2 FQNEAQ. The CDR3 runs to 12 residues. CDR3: CASSPYSPGLYF. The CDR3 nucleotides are TGTGCCAGCAGCCCCTACTCCCCGGGGCTGTACTTC. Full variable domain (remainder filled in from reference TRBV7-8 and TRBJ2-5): GAGVSQSPRYKVAKRGQDVALRCDPISGHVSLFWYQQALGQGPEFLTYFQNEAQLDKSGLPSDRFFAERPEGSVSTLKIQRTQQEDSAVYLCASSPYSPGLYFGPGTRLLVL.

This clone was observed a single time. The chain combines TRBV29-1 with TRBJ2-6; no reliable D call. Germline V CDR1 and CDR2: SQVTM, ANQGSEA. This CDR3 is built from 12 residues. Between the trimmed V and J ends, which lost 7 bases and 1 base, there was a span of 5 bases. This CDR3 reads CSADSGANVLTF. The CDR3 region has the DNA TGCAGCGCAGATTCTGGGGCCAACGTCCTGACTTTC.

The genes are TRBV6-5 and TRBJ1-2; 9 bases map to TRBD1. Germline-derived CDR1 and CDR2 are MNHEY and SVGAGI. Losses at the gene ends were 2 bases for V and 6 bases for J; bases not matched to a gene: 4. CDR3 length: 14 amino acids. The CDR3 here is CASSYVDRGNGYTF. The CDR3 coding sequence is TGTGCCAGCAGTTACGTGGACAGGGGTAATGGCTACACCTTC.

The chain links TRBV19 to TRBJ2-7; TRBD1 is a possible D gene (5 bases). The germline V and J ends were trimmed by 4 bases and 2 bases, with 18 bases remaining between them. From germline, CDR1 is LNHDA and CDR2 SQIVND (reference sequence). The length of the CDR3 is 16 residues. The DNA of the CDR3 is TGTGCCAGTAGTAAATTGAGTGCAGGGAAGACCTACGAGCAGTACTTC. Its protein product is CASSKLSAGKTYEQYF.

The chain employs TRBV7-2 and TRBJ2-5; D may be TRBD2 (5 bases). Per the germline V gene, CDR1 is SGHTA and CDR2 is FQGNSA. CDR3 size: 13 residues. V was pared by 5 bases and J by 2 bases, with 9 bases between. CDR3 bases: TGTGCCAGCAGCCCGACGGGGCAAGAGACCCAGTACTTC. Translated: CASSPTGQETQYF.

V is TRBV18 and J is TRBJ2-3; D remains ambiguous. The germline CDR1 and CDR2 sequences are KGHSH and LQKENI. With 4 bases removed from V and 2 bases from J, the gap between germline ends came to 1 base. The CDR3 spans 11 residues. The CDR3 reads CASSHTDTQYF. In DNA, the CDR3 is TGTGCCAGCTCACACACAGATACGCAGTATTTT.

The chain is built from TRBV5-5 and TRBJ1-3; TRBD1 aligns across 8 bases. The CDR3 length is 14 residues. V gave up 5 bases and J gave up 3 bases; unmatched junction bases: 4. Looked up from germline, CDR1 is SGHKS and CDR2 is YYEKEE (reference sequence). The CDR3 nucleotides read TGTGCCAGCAGTTTAGACAGGGGTGGAAACACCATATATTTT. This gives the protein CASSLDRGGNTIYF.

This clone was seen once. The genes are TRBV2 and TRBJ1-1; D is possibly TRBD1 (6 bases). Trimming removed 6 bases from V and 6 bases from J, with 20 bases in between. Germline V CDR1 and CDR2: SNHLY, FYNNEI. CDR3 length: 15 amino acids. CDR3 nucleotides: TGTGCCAGCAGGATGGACAGCCTAGGGCTCGCTGAAGCTTTCTTT. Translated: CASRMDSLGLAEAFF. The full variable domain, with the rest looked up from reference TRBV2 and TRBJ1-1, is EPEVTQTPSHQVTQMGQEVILRCVPISNHLYFYWYRQILGQKVEFLVSFYNNEISEKSEIFDDQFSVERPDGSNFTLKIRSTKLEDSAMYFCASRMDSLGLAEAFFGQGTRLTVV.

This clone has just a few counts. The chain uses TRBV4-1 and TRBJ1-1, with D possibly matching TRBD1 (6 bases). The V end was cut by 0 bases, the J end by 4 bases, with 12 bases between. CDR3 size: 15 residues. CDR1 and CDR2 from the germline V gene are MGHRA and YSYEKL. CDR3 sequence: CASSQEYRATTEAFF. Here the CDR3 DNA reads TGCGCCAGCAGCCAAGAGTACAGGGCGACCACTGAAGCTTTCTTT.

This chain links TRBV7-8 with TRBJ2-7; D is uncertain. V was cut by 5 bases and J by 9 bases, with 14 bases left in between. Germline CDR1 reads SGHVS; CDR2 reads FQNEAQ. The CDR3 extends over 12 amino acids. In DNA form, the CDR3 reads TGTGCCAGCAGCCCCCGCTCCGGAGTGCAGTACTTC. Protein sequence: CASSPRSGVQYF. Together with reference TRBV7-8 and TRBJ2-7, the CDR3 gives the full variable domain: GAGVSQSPRYKVAKRGQDVALRCDPISGHVSLFWYQQALGQGPEFLTYFQNEAQLDKSGLPSDRFFAERPEGSVSTLKIQRTQQEDSAVYLCASSPRSGVQYFGPGTRLTVT.

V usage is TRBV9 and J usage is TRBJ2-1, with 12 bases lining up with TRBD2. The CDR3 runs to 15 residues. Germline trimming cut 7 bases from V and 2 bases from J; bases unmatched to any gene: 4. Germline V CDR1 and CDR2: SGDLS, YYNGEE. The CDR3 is CASASGGAAYNEQFF. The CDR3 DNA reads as TGTGCCAGCGCTAGCGGGGGGGCAGCCTACAATGAGCAGTTCTTC.

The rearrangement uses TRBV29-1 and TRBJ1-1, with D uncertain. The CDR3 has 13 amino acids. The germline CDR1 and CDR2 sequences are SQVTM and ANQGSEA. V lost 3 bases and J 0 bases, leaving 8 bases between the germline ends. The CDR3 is CSVEAAMNTEAFF. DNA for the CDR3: TGCAGCGTTGAGGCCGCTATGAACACTGAAGCTTTCTTT.

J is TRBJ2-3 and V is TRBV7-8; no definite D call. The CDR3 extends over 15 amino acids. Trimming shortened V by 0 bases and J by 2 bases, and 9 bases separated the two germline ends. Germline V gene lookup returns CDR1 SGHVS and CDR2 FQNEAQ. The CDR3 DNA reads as TGTGCCAGCAGCTTAGCGGGCAGCTACACAGATACGCAGTATTTT. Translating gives CASSLAGSYTDTQYF.

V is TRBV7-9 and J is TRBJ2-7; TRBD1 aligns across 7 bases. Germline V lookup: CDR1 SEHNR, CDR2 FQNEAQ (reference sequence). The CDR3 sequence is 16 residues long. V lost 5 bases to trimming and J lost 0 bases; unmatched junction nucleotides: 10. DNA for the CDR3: TGTGCCAGCAGCACGACCGGGACAGAGAGCTCCTACGAGCAGTACTTC. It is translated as CASSTTGTESSYEQYF. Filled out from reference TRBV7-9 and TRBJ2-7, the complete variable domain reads DTGVSQNPRHKITKRGQNVTFRCDPISEHNRLYWYRQTLGQGPEFLTYFQNEAQLEKSRLLSDRFSAERPKGSFSTLEIQRTEQGDSAMYLCASSTTGTESSYEQYFGPGTRLTVT.

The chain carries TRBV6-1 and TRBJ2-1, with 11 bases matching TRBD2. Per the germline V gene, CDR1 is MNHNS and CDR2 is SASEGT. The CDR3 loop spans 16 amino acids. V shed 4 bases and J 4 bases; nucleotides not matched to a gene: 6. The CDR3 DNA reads TGTGCCAGCAGTGTGATTAGCGGGGGGGCGTACAATGAGCAGTTCTTC. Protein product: CASSVISGGAYNEQFF.

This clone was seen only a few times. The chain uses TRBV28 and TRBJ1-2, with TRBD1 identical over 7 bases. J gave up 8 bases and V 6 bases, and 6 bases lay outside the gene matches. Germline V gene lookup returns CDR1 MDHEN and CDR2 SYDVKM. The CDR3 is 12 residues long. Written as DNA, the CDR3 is TGTGCCAGCAGACCTACAGGGGACGGCTACACCTTC. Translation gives CASRPTGDGYTF.

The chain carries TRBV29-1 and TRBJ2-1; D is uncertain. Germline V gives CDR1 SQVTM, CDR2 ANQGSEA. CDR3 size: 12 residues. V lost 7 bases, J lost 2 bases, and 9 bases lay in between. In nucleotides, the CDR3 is TGCAGCGCTGACTTCACCTACAATGAGCAGTTCTTC. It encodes CSADFTYNEQFF.

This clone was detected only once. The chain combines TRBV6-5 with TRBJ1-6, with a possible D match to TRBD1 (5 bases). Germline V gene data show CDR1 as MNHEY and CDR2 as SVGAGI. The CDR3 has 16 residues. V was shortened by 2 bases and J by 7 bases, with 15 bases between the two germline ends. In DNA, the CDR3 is TGTGCCAGCAGTTACGGGACGGCGGGAGGCAATTCACCCCTCCACTTT. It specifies CASSYGTAGGNSPLHF.

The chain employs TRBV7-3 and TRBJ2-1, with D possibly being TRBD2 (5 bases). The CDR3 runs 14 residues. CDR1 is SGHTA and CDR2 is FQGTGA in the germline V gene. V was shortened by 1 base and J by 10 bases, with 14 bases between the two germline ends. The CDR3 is CASSLNPGEREQFF. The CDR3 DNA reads TGTGCCAGCAGCTTAAACCCCGGCGAGCGGGAGCAGTTCTTC.

CDR3 coding DNA: TGTGCCAGCAGCAGATTGAGGGTGAACACTGAAGCTTTCTTT. The encoded protein is CASSRLRVNTEAFF. The chain combines TRBV28 with TRBJ1-1; the D is unclear. Germline V lookup: CDR1 MDHEN, CDR2 SYDVKM. This CDR3 has 14 residues. V lost 6 bases, J lost 0 bases, and 11 bases lay in between.

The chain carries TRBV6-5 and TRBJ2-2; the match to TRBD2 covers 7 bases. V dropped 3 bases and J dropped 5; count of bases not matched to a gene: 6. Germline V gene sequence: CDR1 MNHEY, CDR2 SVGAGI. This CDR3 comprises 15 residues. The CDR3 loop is CASSYGSGGTGELFF. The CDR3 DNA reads TGTGCCAGCAGTTATGGTTCGGGGGGTACCGGGGAGCTGTTTTTT.

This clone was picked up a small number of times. The CDR3 here is CASRKRRTQGGAKNIQYF. CDR3 in DNA: TGCGCCAGCAGAAAGCGGAGGACGCAGGGTGGGGCCAAAAACATTCAGTACTTC. This chain connects TRBV10-1 to TRBJ2-4; perhaps D is TRBD1 or TRBD2 (5 bases each). The CDR3 loop spans 18 amino acids. Trimming removed 6 bases at V and 1 base at J, with 22 bases between. Germline loops: CDR1 WNHNN, CDR2 SYGVQD (reference sequence).

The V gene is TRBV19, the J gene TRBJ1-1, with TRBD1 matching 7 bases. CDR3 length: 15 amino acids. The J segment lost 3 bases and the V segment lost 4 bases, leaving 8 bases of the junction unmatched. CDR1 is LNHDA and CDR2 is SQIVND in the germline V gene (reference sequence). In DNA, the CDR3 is TGTGCCAGTAGTAAGGGGAGACAGGGCCACACTGAAGCTTTCTTT. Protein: CASSKGRQGHTEAFF.

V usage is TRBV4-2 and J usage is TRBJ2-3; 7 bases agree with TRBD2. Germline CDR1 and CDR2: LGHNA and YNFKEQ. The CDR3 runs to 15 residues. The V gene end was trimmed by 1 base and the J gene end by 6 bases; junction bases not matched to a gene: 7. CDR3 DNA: TGTGCCAGCAGCCAAGCCGGGACTACTCCCGATACGCAGTATTTT. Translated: CASSQAGTTPDTQYF.

DNA for the CDR3: TGCGCCAGCAGCTTGGAGGACAGGGGGAGAAGCACAGATACGCAGTATTTT. As protein: CASSLEDRGRSTDTQYF. V and J are TRBV5-1 and TRBJ2-3, with TRBD1 matching over 10 bases. The CDR3 spans 17 residues. The V gene's germline CDR1 is SGHRS and CDR2 YFSETQ. V was pared by 0 bases and J by 0 bases, with 4 bases of the junction left unmatched. The complete variable domain, with remaining parts taken from reference TRBV5-1 and TRBJ2-3, reads KAGVTQTPRYLIKTRGQQVTLSCSPISGHRSVSWYQQTPGQGLQFLFEYFSETQRNKGNFPGRFSGRQFSNSRSEMNVSTLELGDSALYLCASSLEDRGRSTDTQYFGPGTRLTVL.

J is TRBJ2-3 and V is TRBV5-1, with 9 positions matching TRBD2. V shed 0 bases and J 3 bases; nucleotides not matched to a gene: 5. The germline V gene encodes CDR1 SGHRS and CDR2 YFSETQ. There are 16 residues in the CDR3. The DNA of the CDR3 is TGCGCCAGCAGCTTGGAGGCTAGCGGGGCGACAGATACGCAGTATTTT. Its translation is CASSLEASGATDTQYF. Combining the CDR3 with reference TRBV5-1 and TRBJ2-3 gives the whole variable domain KAGVTQTPRYLIKTRGQQVTLSCSPISGHRSVSWYQQTPGQGLQFLFEYFSETQRNKGNFPGRFSGRQFSNSRSEMNVSTLELGDSALYLCASSLEASGATDTQYFGPGTRLTVL.

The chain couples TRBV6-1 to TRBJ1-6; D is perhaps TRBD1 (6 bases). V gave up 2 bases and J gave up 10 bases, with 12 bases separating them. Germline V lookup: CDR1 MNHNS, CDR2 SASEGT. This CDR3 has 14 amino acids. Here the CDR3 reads CASSERRGGSPLHF. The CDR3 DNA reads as TGTGCCAGCAGTGAACGCAGGGGCGGCTCACCCCTCCACTTT.